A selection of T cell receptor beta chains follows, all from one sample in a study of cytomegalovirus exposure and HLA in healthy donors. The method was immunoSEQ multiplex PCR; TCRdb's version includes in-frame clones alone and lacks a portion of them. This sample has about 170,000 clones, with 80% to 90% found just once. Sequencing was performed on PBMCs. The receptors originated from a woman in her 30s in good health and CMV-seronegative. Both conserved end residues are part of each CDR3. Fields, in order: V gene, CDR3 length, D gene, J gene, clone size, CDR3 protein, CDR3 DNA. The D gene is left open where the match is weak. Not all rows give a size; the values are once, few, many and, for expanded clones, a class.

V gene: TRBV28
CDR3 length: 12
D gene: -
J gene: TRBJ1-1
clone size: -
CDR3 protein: CASSYGDYEAFF
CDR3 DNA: TGTGCCAGCAGTTACGGGGACTATGAAGCTTTCTTT

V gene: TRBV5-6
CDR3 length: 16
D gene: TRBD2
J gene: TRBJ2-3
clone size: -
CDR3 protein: CASSVGLAVSTDTQYF
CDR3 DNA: TGTGCCAGCAGCGTGGGACTAGCAGTCTCCACAGATACGCAGTATTTT

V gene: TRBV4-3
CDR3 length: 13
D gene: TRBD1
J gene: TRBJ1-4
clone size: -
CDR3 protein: CASSQDLGDRTGF
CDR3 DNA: TGCGCCAGCAGCCAAGATTTGGGGGACAGGACTGGTTTT

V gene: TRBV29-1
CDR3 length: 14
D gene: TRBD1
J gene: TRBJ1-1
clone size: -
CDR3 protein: CSVSRTGVNTEAFF
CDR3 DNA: TGCAGCGTATCCCGGACAGGCGTGAACACTGAAGCTTTCTTT

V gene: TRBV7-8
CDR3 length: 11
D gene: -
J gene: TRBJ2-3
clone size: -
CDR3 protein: CASSLIDTQYF
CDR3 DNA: TGTGCCAGCAGCTTAATAGATACGCAGTATTTT

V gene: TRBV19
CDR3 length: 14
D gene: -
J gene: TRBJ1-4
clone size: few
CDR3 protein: CASRETGLNEKLFF
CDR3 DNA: TGTGCCAGTAGGGAGACAGGACTTAATGAAAAACTGTTTTTT

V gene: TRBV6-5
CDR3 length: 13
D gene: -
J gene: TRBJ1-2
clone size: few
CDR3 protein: CASSKTASYGYTF
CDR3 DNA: TGTGCCAGCAGTAAGACAGCATCCTATGGCTACACCTTC

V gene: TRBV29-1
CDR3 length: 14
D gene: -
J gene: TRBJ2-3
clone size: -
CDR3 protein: CSVEDRGAGDTQYF
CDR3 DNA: TGCAGCGTTGAAGATCGGGGGGCAGGAGATACGCAGTATTTT

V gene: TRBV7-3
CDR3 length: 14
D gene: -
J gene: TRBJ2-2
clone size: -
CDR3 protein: CASSRTGNTGELFF
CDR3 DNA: TGTGCCAGCAGTCGGACGGGGAACACCGGGGAGCTGTTTTTT

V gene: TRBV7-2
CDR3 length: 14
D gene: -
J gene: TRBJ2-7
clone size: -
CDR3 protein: CASSFPGPKYEQYF
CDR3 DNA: TGTGCCAGCAGCTTCCCGGGACCGAAATACGAGCAGTACTTC

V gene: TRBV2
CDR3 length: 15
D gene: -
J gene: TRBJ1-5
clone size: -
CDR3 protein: CASSEAPASNQPQHF
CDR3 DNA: TGTGCCAGCAGTGAAGCGCCCGCTAGCAATCAGCCCCAGCATTTT

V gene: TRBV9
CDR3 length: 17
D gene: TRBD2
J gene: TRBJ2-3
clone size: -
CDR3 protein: CASSVGLAGGYTDTQYF
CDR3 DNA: TGTGCCAGCAGCGTAGGACTAGCGGGGGGATACACAGATACGCAGTATTTT

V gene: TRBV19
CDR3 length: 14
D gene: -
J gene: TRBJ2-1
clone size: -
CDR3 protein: CASSAGDVYNEQFF
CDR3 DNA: TGTGCCAGTAGCGCAGGGGATGTCTACAATGAGCAGTTCTTC

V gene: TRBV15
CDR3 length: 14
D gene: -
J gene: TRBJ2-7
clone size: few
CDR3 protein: CATSRVGQAYEQYF
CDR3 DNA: TGTGCCACCAGCAGAGTGGGCCAGGCCTACGAGCAGTACTTC

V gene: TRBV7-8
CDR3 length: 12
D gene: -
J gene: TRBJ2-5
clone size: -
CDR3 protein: CASSLDKETQYF
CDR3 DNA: TGTGCCAGCAGCTTGGACAAAGAGACCCAGTACTTC

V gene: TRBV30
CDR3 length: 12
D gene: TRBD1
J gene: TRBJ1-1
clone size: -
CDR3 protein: CAGTGGDTEAFF
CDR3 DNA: TGTGCCGGTACAGGGGGGGACACTGAAGCTTTCTTT

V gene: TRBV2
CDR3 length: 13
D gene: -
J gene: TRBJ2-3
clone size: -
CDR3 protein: CASSTRETDTQYF
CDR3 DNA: TGTGCCAGCAGCACCAGGGAGACAGATACGCAGTATTTT

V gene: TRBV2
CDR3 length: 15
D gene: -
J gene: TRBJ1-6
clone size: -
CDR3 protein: CASSDGVRNISPLHF
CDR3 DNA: TGTGCCAGCAGTGACGGGGTCAGAAACATTTCACCCCTCCACTTT

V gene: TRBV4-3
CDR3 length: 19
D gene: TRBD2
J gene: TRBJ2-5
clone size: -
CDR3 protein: CASSQGTSGRAKTGETQYF
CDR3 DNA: TGCGCCAGCAGCCAGGGGACTAGCGGGAGGGCCAAGACGGGAGAGACCCAGTACTTC

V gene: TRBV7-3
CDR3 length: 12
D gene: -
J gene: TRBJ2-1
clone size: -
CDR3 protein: CASSLRDNEQFF
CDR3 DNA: TGTGCCAGCAGCTTAAGGGACAATGAGCAGTTCTTC

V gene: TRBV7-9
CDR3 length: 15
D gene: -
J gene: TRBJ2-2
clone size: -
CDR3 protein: CASRNSGVGTGELFF
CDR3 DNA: TGTGCCAGCAGAAACTCAGGGGTGGGCACCGGGGAGCTGTTTTTT

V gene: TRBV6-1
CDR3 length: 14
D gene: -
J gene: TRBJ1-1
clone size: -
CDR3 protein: CASRRTGLNTEAFF
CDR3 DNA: TGTGCCAGCAGAAGAACAGGGTTGAACACTGAAGCTTTCTTT

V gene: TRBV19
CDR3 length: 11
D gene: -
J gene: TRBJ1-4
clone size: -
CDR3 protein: CASRRGRELFF
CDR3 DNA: TGTGCCAGTAGGAGGGGAAGAGAACTGTTTTTT

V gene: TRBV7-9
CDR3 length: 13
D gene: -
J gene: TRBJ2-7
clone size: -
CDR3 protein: CASSPPQREEQYF
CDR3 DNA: TGTGCCAGCAGCCCTCCGCAACGTGAGGAGCAGTACTTC

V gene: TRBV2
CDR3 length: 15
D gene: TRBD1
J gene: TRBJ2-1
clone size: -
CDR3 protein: CASSQQGRSYNEQFF
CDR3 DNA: TGTGCCAGCAGCCAACAGGGGAGATCCTACAATGAGCAGTTCTTC

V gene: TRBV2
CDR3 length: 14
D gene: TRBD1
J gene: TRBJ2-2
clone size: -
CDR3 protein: CASEEQGAVGELFF
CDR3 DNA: TGTGCCAGTGAGGAACAGGGGGCTGTCGGGGAGCTGTTTTTT

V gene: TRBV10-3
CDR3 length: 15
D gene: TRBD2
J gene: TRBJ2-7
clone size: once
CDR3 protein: CAISGASGVSYEQYF
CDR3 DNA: TGTGCCATCAGTGGAGCTAGCGGGGTCTCCTACGAGCAGTACTTC

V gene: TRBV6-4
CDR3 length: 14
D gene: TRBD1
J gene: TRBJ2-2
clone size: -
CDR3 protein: CASRRQGAGGELFF
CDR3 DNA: TGTGCCAGCAGAAGACAGGGGGCCGGCGGGGAGCTGTTTTTT

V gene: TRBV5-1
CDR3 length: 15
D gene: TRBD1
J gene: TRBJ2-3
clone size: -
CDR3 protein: CASSLPQGATDTQYF
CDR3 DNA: TGCGCCAGCAGCCTACCACAGGGGGCAACAGATACGCAGTATTTT

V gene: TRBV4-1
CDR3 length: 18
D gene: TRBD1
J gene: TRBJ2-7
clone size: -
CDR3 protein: CASSHTQPPRTGLYEQYF
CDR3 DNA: TGCGCCAGCAGCCACACTCAACCCCCGAGGACAGGCCTCTACGAGCAGTACTTC

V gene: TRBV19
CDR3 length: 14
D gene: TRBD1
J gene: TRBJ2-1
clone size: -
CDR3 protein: CASKAGGSGNEQFF
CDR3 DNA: TGTGCCAGTAAGGCAGGGGGATCAGGAAATGAGCAGTTCTTC

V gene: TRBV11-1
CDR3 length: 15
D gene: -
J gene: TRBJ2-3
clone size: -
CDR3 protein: CASSSPGEQTDTQYF
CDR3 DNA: TGTGCCAGCAGCTCCCCGGGGGAACAGACAGATACGCAGTATTTT

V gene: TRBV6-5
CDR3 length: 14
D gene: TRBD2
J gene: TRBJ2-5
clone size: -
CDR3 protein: CASTGTSGTETQYF
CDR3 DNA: TGTGCCAGCACCGGGACTAGCGGGACAGAGACCCAGTACTTC

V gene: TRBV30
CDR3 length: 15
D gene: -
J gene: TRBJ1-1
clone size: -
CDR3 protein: CACWLFPNSNTEAFF
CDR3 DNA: TGTGCCTGCTGGTTGTTCCCTAACTCAAACACTGAAGCTTTCTTT

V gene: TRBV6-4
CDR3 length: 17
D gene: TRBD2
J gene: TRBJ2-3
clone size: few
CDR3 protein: CASSDSAAGGSTDTQYF
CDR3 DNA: TGTGCCAGCAGTGACTCGGCTGCGGGGGGTTCCACAGATACGCAGTATTTT

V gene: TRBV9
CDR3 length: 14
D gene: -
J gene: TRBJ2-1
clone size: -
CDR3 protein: CASSVEPSGNEQFF
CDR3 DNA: TGTGCCAGCAGCGTAGAACCTAGTGGGAATGAGCAGTTCTTC

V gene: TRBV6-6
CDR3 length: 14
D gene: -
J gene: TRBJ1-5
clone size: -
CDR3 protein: CASSPDRNNQPQHF
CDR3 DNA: TGTGCCAGCAGCCCCGACAGAAACAATCAGCCCCAGCATTTT

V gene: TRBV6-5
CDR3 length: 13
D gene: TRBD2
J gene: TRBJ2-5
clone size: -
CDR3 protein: CASGRRGQETQYF
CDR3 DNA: TGTGCCAGCGGACGGCGGGGGCAAGAGACCCAGTACTTC

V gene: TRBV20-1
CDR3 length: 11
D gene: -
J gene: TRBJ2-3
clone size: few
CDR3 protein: CSATTSNTQYF
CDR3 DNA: TGCAGTGCTACGACTAGTAATACGCAGTATTTT

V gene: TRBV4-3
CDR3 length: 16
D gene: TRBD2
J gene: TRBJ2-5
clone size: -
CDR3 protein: CASSQELAGGQETQYF
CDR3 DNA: TGCGCCAGCAGCCAAGAACTAGCGGGAGGGCAAGAGACCCAGTACTTC

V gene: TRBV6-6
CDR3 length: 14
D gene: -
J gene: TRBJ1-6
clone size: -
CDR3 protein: CASRPTGNNSPLHF
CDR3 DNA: TGTGCCAGCAGGCCAACAGGGAATAATTCACCCCTCCACTTT

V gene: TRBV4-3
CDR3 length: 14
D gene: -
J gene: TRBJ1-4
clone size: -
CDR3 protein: CASSQERQSEKLFF
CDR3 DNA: TGCGCCAGCAGCCAAGAACGACAGTCAGAAAAACTGTTTTTT

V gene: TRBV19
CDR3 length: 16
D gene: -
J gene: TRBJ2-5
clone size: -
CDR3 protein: CASSTPLQGILETQYF
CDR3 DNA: TGTGCCAGTAGTACTCCCCTCCAGGGGATCCTGGAGACCCAGTACTTC

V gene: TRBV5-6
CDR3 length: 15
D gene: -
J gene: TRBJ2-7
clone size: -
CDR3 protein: CASSLSGLRAYEQYF
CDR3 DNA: TGTGCCAGCAGCTTGTCCGGCCTCAGGGCCTACGAGCAGTACTTC

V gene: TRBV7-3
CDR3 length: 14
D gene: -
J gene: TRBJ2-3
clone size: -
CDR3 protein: CASSLAGYTDTQYF
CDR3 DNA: TGTGCCAGCAGCTTAGCGGGGTACACAGATACGCAGTATTTT

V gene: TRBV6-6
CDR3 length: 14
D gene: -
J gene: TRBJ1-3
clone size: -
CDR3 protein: CASSSRTSGNTIYF
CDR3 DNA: TGTGCCAGCAGTTCGAGGACGTCTGGAAACACCATATATTTT